Listed below are T cell receptor beta chains from one sample, sequenced in a study of CD8 T cells in Susac syndrome. TCRdb analysed the immunoSEQ multiplex PCR reads with MiXCR anew, one entry per CDR3 protein. Of 120,000 or so distinct CDR3 sequences in the sample, 85% to 95% are singletons; the top ten hold 0.095% to 0.1%. Sequencing was done on a sample of CD4+ T cells from PBMCs. The receptors stem from a human donor in good health. The CDR3 runs from the conserved cysteine through the conserved F or W. D genes are given only for firm matches.

d_gene | j_gene | v_gene | CDR3aa | CDR3nt
NA | TRBJ1-3 | TRBV30 | CAWSADRTGAGALSGNTIYF | TGTGCCTGGAGTGCCGACCGCACAGGTGCAGGGGCTCTCTCTGGAAACACCATATATTTT
NA | TRBJ1-6 | TRBV6-2/TRBV6-3 | CASGHNSPLHF | TGTGCCAGCGGTCATAATTCACCCCTCCACTTT
TRBD2 | TRBJ2-7 | TRBV20-1 | CSAAGRSYEQYF | TGCAGTGCGGCCGGGAGGTCCTACGAGCAGTACTTC
NA | TRBJ1-3 | TRBV5-1 | CASSDPEDRASSDSGNTIYF | TGCGCCAGCAGTGACCCCGAGGACAGAGCCTCCTCCGACTCTGGAAACACCATATATTTT
NA | TRBJ2-1 | TRBV12-3/TRBV12-4 | CASRQDRSSYNEQFF | TGTGCCAGCAGACAAGACCGGAGCTCCTACAATGAGCAGTTCTTC
TRBD1 | TRBJ2-7 | TRBV29-1 | CSVTDGTAYEQYF | TGCAGCGTTACCGACGGGACAGCTTACGAGCAGTACTTC
NA | TRBJ1-2 | TRBV12-3/TRBV12-4 | CASSPGYREKGNGYTF | TGTGCCAGCAGCCCTGGATACAGGGAGAAAGGGAATGGCTACACCTTC
NA | TRBJ2-1 | TRBV7-2 | CASSSQPLSNEQFF | TGTGCCAGCAGCTCCCAACCCCTTAGCAATGAGCAGTTCTTC
TRBD2 | TRBJ2-1 | TRBV5-1 | CASSLVAGAYNEQFF | TGCGCCAGCAGCTTGGTGGCGGGAGCCTACAATGAGCAGTTCTTC
NA | TRBJ1-5 | TRBV30 | CAWSDPQSNSNQPQHF | TGTGCCTGGAGTGATCCACAGAGCAATAGCAATCAGCCCCAGCATTTT
TRBD1 | TRBJ1-1 | TRBV27 | CASSPGGGDDTEAFF | TGTGCCAGCAGTCCGGGAGGGGGCGACGACACTGAAGCTTTCTTT
TRBD2 | TRBJ2-7 | TRBV6-1 | CASTSQGLAGDEQYF | TGTGCCAGCACTTCCCAGGGGCTAGCGGGAGACGAGCAGTACTTC
TRBD2 | TRBJ2-5 | TRBV7-9 | CASSFPGLAGVETQYF | TGTGCCAGCAGCTTCCCGGGACTAGCGGGAGTAGAGACCCAGTACTTC
NA | TRBJ2-5 | TRBV18 | CASSPGLEQETQYF | TGTGCCAGCTCTCCGGGACTGGAACAAGAGACCCAGTACTTC
NA | TRBJ2-1 | TRBV12-3/TRBV12-4 | CASRIPGLPYNEQFF | TGTGCCAGCAGAATTCCGGGACTTCCCTACAATGAGCAGTTCTTC
NA | TRBJ2-5 | TRBV29-1 | CSTIGGLETQYF | TGCAGCACTATTGGGGGGTTGGAGACCCAGTACTTC